These 18 T cell receptor beta chains originate from one sample sequenced in a study of T cells in Graves' hyperthyroidism and ophthalmopathy. TCR beta CDR3 regions were amplified from RNA. The primer set for the first-round RT-PCR of the TCR CDR3 was HTBI. MiXCR was run by TCRdb on the multiplex PCR reads, yielding one entry per CDR3 protein. The sample contains around 450,000 distinct CDR3 sequences, around a sixth of which appear only once. Sequencing was carried out using blood. The origin of the receptors is a woman under 30 with Graves' hyperthyroidism.

This sequence joins TRBV5-8 and TRBJ2-3; 11 bases line up with TRBD1. The V segment lost 0 bases and the J segment 1 base; nucleotides outside the gene matches: 4. Germline V CDR1 and CDR2: SGHTS, YDEGEE. This CDR3 contains 17 residues. The chain's CDR3 is CASSLAGQGAGTDTQYF. The CDR3 DNA sequence: TGTGCCAGCAGCTTGGCCGGACAGGGGGCCGGCACAGATACGCAGTATTTT.

This clonotype was seen ten or more times. The chain has TRBV9 and TRBJ1-5; perhaps TRBD1 as D (6 bases). The CDR3 loop spans 15 amino acids. The germline gives CDR1 SGDLS, CDR2 YYNGEE. The ends were cut back, 2 bases at V and 6 bases at J, with 15 bases in the middle. The DNA for the CDR3 is TGTGCCAGCAGCGTGTCCGGGGGCGGGGGTCAGCCCCAGCATTTT. Its protein is CASSVSGGGGQPQHF.

The chain couples TRBV11-2 to TRBJ2-7, with D perhaps TRBD2 (7 bases). V was shortened by 4 bases and J by 0 bases, with 13 bases between the two germline ends. Germline CDR1 reads SGHAT; CDR2 reads FQNNGV. The CDR3 loop spans 15 amino acids. CDR3 nucleotide sequence: TGTGCCAGCAGCTGGGGGGGCAGAAGCTCCTACGAGCAGTACTTC. This codes for CASSWGGRSSYEQYF.

This chain connects TRBV20-1 to TRBJ2-4, with D tentatively TRBD1 or TRBD2 (6 bases each). Germline-derived CDR1 and CDR2 are DFQATT and SNEGSKA (reference sequence). Between the trimmed V and J ends, which lost 2 bases and 0 bases, there was a span of 17 bases. The CDR3 spans 17 residues. The CDR3 reads CSARRDLTGLAKNIQYF. The CDR3 DNA reads as TGCAGTGCTAGAAGGGACTTGACAGGATTAGCCAAAAACATTCAGTACTTC.

The rearrangement uses TRBV7-2 and TRBJ1-3; D is perhaps TRBD1 (6 bases). Germline lookup yields CDR1 SGHTA and CDR2 FQGNSA. The ends were cut back, 5 bases at V and 3 bases at J, with 14 bases in the middle. The CDR3 has 15 amino acids. CDR3 residues: CASSRRDIFGNTIYF. The CDR3 DNA reads TGTGCCAGCAGCCGCCGGGACATTTTTGGAAACACCATATATTTT.

A few counts support this clonotype. The V call is TRBV19, the J call TRBJ1-1; 9 bases are shared with TRBD1. The germline V gene has CDR1 LNHDA and CDR2 SQIVND (reference sequence). With V trimmed by 8 bases and J by 0 bases, 4 bases remained unmatched. The CDR3 contains 14 residues. The CDR3 DNA is TGTGCCAGTGTCCGGGACAGGGTGAACACTGAAGCTTTCTTT. Its translation is CASVRDRVNTEAFF.

About this clonotype itself: A read error is possible here, since a much larger clone lies one base away. This chain uses TRBV12-3 or TRBV12-4 with TRBJ2-7; TRBD2 aligns across 7 bases. The CDR3 has 17 amino acids. CDR3 sequence (DNA): TGTGCCAGCAGTTTAAGGGAGTGGCGGGAGAGCTCCTACGAGCAGTGCTTC. This codes for CASSLREWRESSYEQCF.

This clonotype has a count of ten or more. V is TRBV5-1 and J is TRBJ2-2; TRBD2 might be the D (5 bases). This CDR3 contains 15 residues. Deletions cut 4 bases from V and 4 bases from J, with 14 bases between. CDR1 is SGHRS, CDR2 YFSETQ, per germline. CDR3 coding DNA: TGCGCCAGCAGCCCCCCGGGGATTGCCACCGGGGAGCTGTTTTTT. It translates to CASSPPGIATGELFF. Together with reference TRBV5-1 and TRBJ2-2, the CDR3 gives the full variable domain: KAGVTQTPRYLIKTRGQQVTLSCSPISGHRSVSWYQQTPGQGLQFLFEYFSETQRNKGNFPGRFSGRQFSNSRSEMNVSTLELGDSALYLCASSPPGIATGELFFGEGSRLTVL.

This chain connects TRBV19 to TRBJ2-5; tentatively, D is TRBD1 (5 bases). Trimming shortened V by 3 bases and J by 2 bases, and 7 bases separated the two germline ends. Germline values: CDR1 LNHDA, CDR2 SQIVND (reference sequence). The CDR3 contains 13 residues. The CDR3 loop is CASSIHRQETQYF. CDR3 DNA sequence: TGTGCCAGTAGTATTCACAGGCAAGAGACCCAGTACTTC.

This clonotype has at least ten counts. The V call is TRBV5-1, the J call TRBJ2-3; TRBD2 matches 12 bases. This CDR3 has 16 residues. With 2 bases clipped from V and 1 base from J, the junction kept 2 bases outside the gene matches. Germline lookup yields CDR1 SGHRS and CDR2 YFSETQ. The CDR3 DNA follows: TGCGCCAGCAGCTTTCGGACTAGCGGGGGCACAGATACGCAGTATTTT. Protein: CASSFRTSGGTDTQYF.

This clonotype was observed at least ten times. V gene TRBV20-1 combines with J gene TRBJ2-1, with 11 bases fitting TRBD2. Losses at the gene ends were 6 bases for V and 2 bases for J; bases not matched to a gene: 6. Per the germline V gene, CDR1 is DFQATT and CDR2 is SNEGSKA (reference sequence). The CDR3 is 15 amino acids. In nucleotides, the CDR3 is TGCAGTGCCGATAGCGGGAGGGCTCCCTACAATGAGCAGTTCTTC. The encoded protein is CSADSGRAPYNEQFF.

This clonotype was detected a few times. The chain joins TRBV6-1 to TRBJ1-5; TRBD1 aligns across 7 bases. This CDR3 is built from 15 residues. J was trimmed by 6 bases and V by 6 bases; bases with no gene match: 11. Germline CDR1 MNHNS, CDR2 SASEGT. The CDR3 spells CASRRDRQGSQPQHF. CDR3 sequence (DNA): TGTGCCAGCAGGAGGGATCGACAGGGTAGTCAGCCCCAGCATTTT.

This clonotype was recorded only once. The rearrangement uses TRBV14 and TRBJ2-7; D perhaps matches TRBD2 (6 bases). The ends were cut back, 2 bases at V and 9 bases at J, with 17 bases in the middle. The CDR3 extends over 14 amino acids. In germline, CDR1 is SGHDN, CDR2 FVKESK. CDR3 in amino acids: CASSQNSGGNVQYF. As DNA, the CDR3 is TGTGCCAGCAGCCAAAATAGCGGAGGAAACGTGCAGTACTTC.

The gene calls are TRBV5-1 and TRBJ1-1; 7 bases agree with TRBD1. V shed 2 bases and J 2 bases; nucleotides not matched to a gene: 9. CDR3 length: 16 amino acids. The germline gives CDR1 SGHRS, CDR2 YFSETQ. Written as DNA, the CDR3 is TGCGCCAGCAGCTTACAGGGGTTTCGGCCAAACACTGAAGCTTTCTTT. This translates into CASSLQGFRPNTEAFF.

The table lists this clonotype with a few counts. V is TRBV7-9 and J is TRBJ2-2; 7 nucleotides match TRBD1. CDR1 is SEHNR, CDR2 FQNEAQ, per germline (reference sequence). CDR3 length: 15 amino acids. Trimming at V came to 4 bases and at J to 8 bases, leaving 10 bases not matched to a gene. The CDR3 sequence is CASSSYDRDGGELFF. CDR3 DNA: TGTGCCAGCAGCTCCTACGACAGGGACGGAGGGGAGCTGTTTTTT.

About this clonotype itself: A much larger clonotype is one base distant, so this may be a read error. V gene TRBV7-2 combines with J gene TRBJ1-2; no firm D call. In germline, CDR1 is SGHTA, CDR2 FQGNSA. The CDR3 is 18 residues long. CDR3 protein: CASSQPRRTARANYGHTF. CDR3 DNA sequence: TGTGCCAGCAGCCAGCCCCGAAGAACAGCTAGAGCTAACTATGGCCACACCTTC.

This clonotype came up many times. The V and J genes are TRBV12-3 or TRBV12-4 and TRBJ1-1; D is unclear. This CDR3 comprises 14 residues. Trimming took off 5 bases at V and 4 bases at J, with 14 bases between the two ends. The CDR3 is CASSPPRRSTEAFF. The DNA of the CDR3 is TGTGCCAGCAGTCCCCCACGGAGATCCACTGAAGCTTTCTTT.

The chain joins TRBV15 to TRBJ1-2; 10 nucleotides align to TRBD1. The CDR3 has 15 residues. Germline V lookup: CDR1 LNHNV, CDR2 YYDKDF (reference sequence). Trimming took 0 bases from V and 7 from J; bases not matched to a gene: 5. The CDR3 protein is CATSRDETGGFGYTF. In DNA form, the CDR3 reads TGTGCCACCAGCAGAGATGAGACAGGGGGCTTTGGCTACACCTTC.